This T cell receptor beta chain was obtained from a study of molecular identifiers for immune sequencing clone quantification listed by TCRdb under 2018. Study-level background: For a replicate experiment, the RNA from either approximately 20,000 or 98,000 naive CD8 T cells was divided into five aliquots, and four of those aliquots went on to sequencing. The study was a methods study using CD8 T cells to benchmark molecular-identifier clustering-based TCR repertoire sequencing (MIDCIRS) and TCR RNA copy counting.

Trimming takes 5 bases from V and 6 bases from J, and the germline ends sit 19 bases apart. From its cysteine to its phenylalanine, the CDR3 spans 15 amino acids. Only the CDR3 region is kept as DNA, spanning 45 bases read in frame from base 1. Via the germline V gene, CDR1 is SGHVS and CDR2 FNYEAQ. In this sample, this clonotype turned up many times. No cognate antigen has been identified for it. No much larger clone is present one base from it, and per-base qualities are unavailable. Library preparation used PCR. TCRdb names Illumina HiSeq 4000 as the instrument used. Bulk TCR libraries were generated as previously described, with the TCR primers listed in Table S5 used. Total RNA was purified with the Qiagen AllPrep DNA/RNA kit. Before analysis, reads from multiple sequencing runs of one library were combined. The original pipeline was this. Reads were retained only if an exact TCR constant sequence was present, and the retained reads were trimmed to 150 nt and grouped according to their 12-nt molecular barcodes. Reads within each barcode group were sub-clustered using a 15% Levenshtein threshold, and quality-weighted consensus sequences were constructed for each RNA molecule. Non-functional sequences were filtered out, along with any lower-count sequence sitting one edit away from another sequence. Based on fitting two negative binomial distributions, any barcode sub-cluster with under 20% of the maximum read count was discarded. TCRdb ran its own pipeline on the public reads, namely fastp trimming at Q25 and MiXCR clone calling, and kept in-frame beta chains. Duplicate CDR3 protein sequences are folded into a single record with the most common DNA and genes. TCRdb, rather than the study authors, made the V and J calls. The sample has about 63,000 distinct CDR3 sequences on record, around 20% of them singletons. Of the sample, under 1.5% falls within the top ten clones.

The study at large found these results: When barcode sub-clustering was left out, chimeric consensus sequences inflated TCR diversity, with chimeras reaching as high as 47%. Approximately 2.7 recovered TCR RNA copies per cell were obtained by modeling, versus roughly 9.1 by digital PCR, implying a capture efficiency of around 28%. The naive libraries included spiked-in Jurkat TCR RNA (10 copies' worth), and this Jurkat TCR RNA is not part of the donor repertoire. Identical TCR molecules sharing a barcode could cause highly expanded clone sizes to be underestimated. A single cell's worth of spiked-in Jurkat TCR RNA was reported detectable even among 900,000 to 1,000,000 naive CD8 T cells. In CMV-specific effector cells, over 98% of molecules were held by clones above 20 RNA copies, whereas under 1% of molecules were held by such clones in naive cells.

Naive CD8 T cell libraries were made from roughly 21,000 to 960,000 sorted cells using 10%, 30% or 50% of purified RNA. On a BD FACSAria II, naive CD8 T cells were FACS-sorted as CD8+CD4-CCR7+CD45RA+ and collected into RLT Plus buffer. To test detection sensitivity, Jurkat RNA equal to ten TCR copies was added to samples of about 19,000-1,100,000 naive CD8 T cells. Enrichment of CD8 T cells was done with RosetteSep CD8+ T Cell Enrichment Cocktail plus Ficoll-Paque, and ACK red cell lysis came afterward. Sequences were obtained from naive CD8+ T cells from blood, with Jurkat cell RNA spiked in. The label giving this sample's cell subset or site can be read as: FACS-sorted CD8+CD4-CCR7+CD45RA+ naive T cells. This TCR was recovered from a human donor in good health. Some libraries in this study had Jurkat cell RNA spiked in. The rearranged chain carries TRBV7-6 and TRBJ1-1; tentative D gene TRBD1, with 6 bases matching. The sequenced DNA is TGTGCCAGCAGCCCCGCGGCCTACAGGGTATCTGAAGCTTTCTTT. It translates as CASSPAAYRVSEAFF.